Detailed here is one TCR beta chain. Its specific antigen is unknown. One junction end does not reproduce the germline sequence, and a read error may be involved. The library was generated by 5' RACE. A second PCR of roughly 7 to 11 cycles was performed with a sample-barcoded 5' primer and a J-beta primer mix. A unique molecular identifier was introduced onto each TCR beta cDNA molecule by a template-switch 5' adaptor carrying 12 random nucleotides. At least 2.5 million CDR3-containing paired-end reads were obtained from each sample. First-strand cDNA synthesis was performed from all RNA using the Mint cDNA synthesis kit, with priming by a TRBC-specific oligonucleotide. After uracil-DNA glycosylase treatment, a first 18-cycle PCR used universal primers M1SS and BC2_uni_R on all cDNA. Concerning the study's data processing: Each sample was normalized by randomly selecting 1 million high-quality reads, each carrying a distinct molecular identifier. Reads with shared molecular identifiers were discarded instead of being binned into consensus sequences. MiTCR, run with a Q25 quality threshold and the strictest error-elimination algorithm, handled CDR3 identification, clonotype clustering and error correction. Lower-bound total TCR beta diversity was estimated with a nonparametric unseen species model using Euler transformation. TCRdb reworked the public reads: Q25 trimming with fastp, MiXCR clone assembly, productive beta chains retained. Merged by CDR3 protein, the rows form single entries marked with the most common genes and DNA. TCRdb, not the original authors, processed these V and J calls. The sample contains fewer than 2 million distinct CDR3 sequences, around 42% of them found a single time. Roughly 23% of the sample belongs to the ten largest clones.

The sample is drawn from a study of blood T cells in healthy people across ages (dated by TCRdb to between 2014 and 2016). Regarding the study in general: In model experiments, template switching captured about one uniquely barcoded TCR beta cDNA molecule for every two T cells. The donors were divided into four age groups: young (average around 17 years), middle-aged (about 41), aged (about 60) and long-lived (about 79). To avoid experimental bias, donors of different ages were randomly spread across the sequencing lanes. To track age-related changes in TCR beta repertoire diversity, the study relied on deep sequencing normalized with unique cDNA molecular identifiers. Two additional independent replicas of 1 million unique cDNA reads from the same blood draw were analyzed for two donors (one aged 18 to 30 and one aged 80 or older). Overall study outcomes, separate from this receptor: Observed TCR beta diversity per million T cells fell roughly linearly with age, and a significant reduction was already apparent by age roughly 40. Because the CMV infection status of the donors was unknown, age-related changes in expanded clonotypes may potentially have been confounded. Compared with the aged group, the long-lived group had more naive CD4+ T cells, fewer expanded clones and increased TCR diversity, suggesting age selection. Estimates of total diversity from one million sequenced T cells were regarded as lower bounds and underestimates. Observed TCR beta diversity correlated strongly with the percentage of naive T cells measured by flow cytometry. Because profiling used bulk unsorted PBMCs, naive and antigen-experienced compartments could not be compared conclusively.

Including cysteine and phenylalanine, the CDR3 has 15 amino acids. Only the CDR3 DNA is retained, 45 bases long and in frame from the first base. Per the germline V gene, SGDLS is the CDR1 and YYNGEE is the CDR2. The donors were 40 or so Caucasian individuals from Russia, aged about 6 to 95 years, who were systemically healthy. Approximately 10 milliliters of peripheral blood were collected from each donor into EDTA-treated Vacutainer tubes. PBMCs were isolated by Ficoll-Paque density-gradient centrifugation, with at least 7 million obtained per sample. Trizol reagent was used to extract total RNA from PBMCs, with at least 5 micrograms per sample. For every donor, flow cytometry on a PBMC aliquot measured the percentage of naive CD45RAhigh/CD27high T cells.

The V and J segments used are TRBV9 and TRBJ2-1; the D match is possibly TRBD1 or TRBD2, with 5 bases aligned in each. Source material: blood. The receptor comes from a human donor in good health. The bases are TGTGCCAGCGGCGTATACGAGGGGACCCATGCCGGGCAGTTCTTC. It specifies CASGVYEGTHAGQFF.